This TCR beta chain was documented in a study of control samples from healthy donors and cancer patients (dated by TCRdb to the early 2020s). Library creation used the immunoSEQ multiplex PCR assay. Here the immuneACCESS table is served through TCRdb, limited to in-frame sequences with V and J called. Missing clones are a known gap in these copies; in checked studies unresolved V genes cover under half, and the rest lacks a known reason. This sample gives roughly 100,000 clones in total; around 88% of them show up just once. The top ten clones comprise about 8% of the sample. About this clone: The antigen it recognizes is unknown. No clone much larger than this one lies a single base away; base qualities are absent.

The CDR3 measures 15 amino acids from cysteine to phenylalanine. Solely the CDR3 DNA is kept, with 45 bases framed from the first base. Looking up the germline V gene yields CDR1 MNHEY and CDR2 SVGAGI. The junction shows trimming of 2 bases on V and 0 bases on J, plus 10 bases between the germline ends. What was sequenced was blood. This TCR was recovered from a man aged 25-45 years in good health. The sequence links TRBV6-5 to TRBJ2-5, with the D gene call left open. This receptor carries the CDR3 CASSYRRQYQETQYF. The nucleotide sequence is given as TGTGCCAGCAGTTACCGGCGCCAGTACCAAGAGACCCAGTACTTC.